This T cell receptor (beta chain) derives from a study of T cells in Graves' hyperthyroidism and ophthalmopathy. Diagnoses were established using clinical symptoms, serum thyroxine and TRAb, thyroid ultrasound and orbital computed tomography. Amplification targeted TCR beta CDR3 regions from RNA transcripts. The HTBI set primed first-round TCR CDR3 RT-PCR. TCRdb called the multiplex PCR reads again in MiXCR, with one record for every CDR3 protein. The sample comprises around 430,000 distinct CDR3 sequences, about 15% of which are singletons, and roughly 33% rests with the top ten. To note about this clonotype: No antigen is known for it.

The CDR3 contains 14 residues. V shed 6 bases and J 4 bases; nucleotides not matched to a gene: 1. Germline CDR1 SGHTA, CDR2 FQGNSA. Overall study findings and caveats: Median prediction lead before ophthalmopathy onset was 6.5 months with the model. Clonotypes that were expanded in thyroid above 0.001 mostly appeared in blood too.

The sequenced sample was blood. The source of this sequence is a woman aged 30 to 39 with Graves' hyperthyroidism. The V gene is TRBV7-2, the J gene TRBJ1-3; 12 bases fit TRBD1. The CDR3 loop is CASRGTGGGNTIYF. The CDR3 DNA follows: TGTGCCAGCAGGGGGACAGGGGGCGGAAACACCATATATTTT.